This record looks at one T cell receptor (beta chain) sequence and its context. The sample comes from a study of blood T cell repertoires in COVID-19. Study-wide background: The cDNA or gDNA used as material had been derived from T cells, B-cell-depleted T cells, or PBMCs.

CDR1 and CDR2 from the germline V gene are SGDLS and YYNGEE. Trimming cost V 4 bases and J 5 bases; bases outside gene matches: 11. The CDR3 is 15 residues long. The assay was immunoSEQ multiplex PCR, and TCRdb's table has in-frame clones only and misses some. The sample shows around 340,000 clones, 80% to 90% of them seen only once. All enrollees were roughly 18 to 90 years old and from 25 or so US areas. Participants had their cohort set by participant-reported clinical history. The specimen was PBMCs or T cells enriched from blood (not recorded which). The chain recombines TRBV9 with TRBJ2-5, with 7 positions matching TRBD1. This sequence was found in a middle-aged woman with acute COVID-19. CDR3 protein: CASSRDSPGTETQYF. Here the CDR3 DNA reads TGTGCCAGCAGCAGGGACAGCCCAGGGACGGAGACCCAGTACTTC.